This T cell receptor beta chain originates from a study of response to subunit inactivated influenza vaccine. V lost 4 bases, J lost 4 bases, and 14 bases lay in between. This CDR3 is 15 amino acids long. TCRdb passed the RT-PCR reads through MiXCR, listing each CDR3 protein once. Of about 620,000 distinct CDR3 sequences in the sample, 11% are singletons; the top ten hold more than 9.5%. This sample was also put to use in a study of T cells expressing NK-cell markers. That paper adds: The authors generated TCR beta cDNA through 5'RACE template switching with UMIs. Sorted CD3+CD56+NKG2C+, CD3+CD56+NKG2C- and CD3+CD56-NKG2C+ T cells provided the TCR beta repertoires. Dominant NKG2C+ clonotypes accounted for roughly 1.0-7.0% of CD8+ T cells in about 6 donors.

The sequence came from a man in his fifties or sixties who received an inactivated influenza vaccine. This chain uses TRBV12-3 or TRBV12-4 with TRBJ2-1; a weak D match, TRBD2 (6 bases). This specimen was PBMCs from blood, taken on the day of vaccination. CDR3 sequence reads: CASSSSGVYYNEQFF. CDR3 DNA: TGTGCCAGCAGTTCCTCGGGAGTTTATTACAATGAGCAGTTCTTC.